What follows are 5 T cell receptor beta chains derived from one specimen sequenced in a study of blood T cell repertoires in COVID-19. Profiling relied on immunoSEQ multiplex PCR, and the TCRdb table lists in-frame clones only, not all of them. Among about 150,000 clones, nearly 80% were seen once, and the ten largest hold roughly 14%. Sequencing was performed on peripheral blood. Every receptor here comes from a woman older than 75 with acute or convalescent COVID-19.

This clone was counted a few times. The genes are TRBV19 and TRBJ1-4, with 10 bases fitting TRBD1. The V segment lost 3 bases and the J segment 6 bases; nucleotides outside the gene matches: 4. This CDR3 is built from 15 residues. CDR1 is LNHDA, CDR2 SQIVND, per germline (reference sequence). CDR3 in DNA: TGTGCCAGTAGTATGATGGGACAGGGGTATGAAAAACTGTTTTTT. Protein sequence: CASSMMGQGYEKLFF.

The V call is TRBV28, the J call TRBJ2-7; 8 bases match TRBD2. After removal of 4 bases from V and 2 bases from J, the junction contained 7 bases not matched to a gene. The V gene's germline CDR1 is MDHEN and CDR2 SYDVKM. The CDR3 length is 15 residues. The CDR3 DNA reads as TGTGCCAGCAGTTCGTATGGTAGCGGGACCTACGAGCAGTACTTC. Encoded protein: CASSSYGSGTYEQYF. Based on the CDR3 plus reference TRBV28 and TRBJ2-7, the full variable domain is DVKVTQSSRYLVKRTGEKVFLECVQDMDHENMFWYRQDPGLGLRLIYFSYDVKMKEKGDIPEGYSVSREKKERFSLILESASTNQTSMYLCASSSYGSGTYEQYFGPGTRLTVT.

Details on this clone: Germline is not matched at one junction end, which may reflect a read error. The V gene is TRBV7-7, the J gene TRBJ1-3, with D tentatively TRBD1 (5 bases). The CDR3 is made up of 16 amino acids. Germline V gives CDR1 SSHAT, CDR2 FNYEAQ (reference sequence). This chain's CDR3 is CASSLDGGAGGNTIYF. The DNA of the CDR3 is TGTGCTAGCAGCTTAGATGGGGGAGCGGGTGGAAACACCATATATTTT. The full variable domain, completed using reference TRBV7-7 and TRBJ1-3, is GAGVSQSPRYKVTKRGQDVTLRCDPISSHATLYWYQQALGQGPEFLTYFNYEAQPDKSGLPSDRFSAERPEGSISTLTIQRTEQRDSAMYRCASSLDGGAGGNTIYFGEGSWLTVV.

The chain is built from TRBV29-1 and TRBJ2-5; 12 nucleotides line up with TRBD2. The CDR3 runs to 13 residues. After removal of 6 bases from V and 4 bases from J, the junction contained 3 bases not matched to a gene. Germline values: CDR1 SQVTM, CDR2 ANQGSEA. In DNA form, the CDR3 reads TGCAGCGTCTCGACTAGCGGGGGAGAGACCCAGTACTTC. Its translation: CSVSTSGGETQYF.

The rearrangement joins TRBV6-6 to TRBJ1-5; D is possibly TRBD1 (5 bases). Germline V gene data show CDR1 as MNHNY and CDR2 as SVGAGI (reference sequence). This CDR3 comprises 14 residues. Trimming removed 6 bases at V and 3 bases at J, with 12 bases between. The CDR3 spells CASRGGGDNQPQHF. CDR3 nucleotide sequence: TGTGCCAGCAGGGGCGGGGGGGACAATCAGCCCCAGCATTTT.